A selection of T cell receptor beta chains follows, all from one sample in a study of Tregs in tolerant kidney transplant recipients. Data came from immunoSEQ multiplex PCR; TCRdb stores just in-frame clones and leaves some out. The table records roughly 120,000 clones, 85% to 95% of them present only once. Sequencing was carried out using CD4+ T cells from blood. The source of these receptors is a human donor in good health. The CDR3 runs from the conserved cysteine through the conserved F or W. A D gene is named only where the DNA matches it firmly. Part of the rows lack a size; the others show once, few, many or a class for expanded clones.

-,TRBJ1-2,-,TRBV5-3,TGTGCCACCGAGGGCCCGGGACGGAGTAACTATGGCTACACCTTC,CATEGPGRSNYGYTF
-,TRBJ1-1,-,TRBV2,TGTGCCAGCAGGTCACAGGTGCTCTTGGCTGAAGCTTTCTTT,CASRSQVLLAEAFF
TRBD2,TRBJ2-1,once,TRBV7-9,TGTGCCAGCAGCCCCGGGACTAGCGGGAGATATGAGCAGTTCTTC,CASSPGTSGRYEQFF
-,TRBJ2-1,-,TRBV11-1,TGTGCCAGCAGCTTAGAGGAGTTCTACAATGAGCAGTTCTTC,CASSLEEFYNEQFF
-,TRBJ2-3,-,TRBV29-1,TGCAGCGGGACAATCACAGATACGCAGTATTTT,CSGTITDTQYF
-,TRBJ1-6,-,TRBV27,TGTGCCAGCAGTTTCTCGGGCCTTCCCCTCCACTTT,CASSFSGLPLHF
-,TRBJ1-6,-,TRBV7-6,TGTGCCAGCAGCCAAGGGGCACCCCTCCACTTT,CASSQGAPLHF
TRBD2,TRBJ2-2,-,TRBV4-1,TGCGCCAGCAGTAAGATGGGAGGGGTCACCGGGGAGCTGTTTTTT,CASSKMGGVTGELFF
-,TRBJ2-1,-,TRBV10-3,TGTGCCATCAGTGAGTCGATGGTACTAGTCGTCAATGAGCAGTTCTTC,CAISESMVLVVNEQFF
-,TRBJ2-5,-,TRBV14,TGTGCCAGCAGCCGAAGAGGTAACAATCAAGAGACCCAGTACTTC,CASSRRGNNQETQYF
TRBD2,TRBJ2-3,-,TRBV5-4,TGTGCCACCCACAGCGGGGGGCCCTCTGGAGATACGCAGTATTTT,CATHSGGPSGDTQYF
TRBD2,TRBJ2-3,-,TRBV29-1,TGCAGCGGGGGACTAGCGGGGTTTATTGAAGCAGATACGCAGTATTTT,CSGGLAGFIEADTQYF
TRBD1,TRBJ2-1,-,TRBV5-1,TGCGCCAGCAGCACGGGACAGGGAAACAATGAGCAGTTCTTC,CASSTGQGNNEQFF
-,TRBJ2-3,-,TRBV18,TGTGCCAGCTCACCAGACACAGATACGCAGTATTTT,CASSPDTDTQYF
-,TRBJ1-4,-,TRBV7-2,TGTGCCAGCAGCTTGAAGTCCCACCGGGGGCCAGATGAAAAACTGTTTTTT,CASSLKSHRGPDEKLFF
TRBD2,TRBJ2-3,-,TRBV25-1,TGTGCCAGCAGTGAGGGACTAGCGGGGAGCACAGATACGCAGTATTTT,CASSEGLAGSTDTQYF
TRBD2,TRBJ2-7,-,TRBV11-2,TGTGCCAGCAGCTTAGGGGTGGGTAGCGGGGGGTACGAGCAGTACTTC,CASSLGVGSGGYEQYF
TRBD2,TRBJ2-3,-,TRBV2,TGTGCCAGCATCGCGGGGGGGTCTACGCAGTATTTT,CASIAGGSTQYF
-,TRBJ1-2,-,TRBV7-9,TGTGCCAGCAGCTTAGAGAGGGCCACAGCGACGCGTGGCTACACCTTC,CASSLERATATRGYTF
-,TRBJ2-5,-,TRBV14,TGTGCCAGCAGCCAAGCTCACCAAGAGACCCAGTACTTC,CASSQAHQETQYF
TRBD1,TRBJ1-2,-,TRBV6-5,TGTGCCAGCAGTTCCGGACAGGGGGCTGGCTACACCTTC,CASSSGQGAGYTF
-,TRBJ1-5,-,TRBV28,TGTGCCAGCAGTTTCTTGTTAGGGGGGAATCAGCCCCAGCATTTT,CASSFLLGGNQPQHF
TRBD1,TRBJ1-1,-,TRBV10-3,TGTGCCATCAGTGAGTCTGTGACCCCGACAGGGTTGGGCACTGAAGCTTTCTTT,CAISESVTPTGLGTEAFF
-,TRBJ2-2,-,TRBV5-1,TGCGCCAGCAGCCAGGAACACACCGGGGAGCTGTTTTTT,CASSQEHTGELFF
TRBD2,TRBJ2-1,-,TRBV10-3,TGTGCCACAGGTCGGACTAGGAGGTTGTATGAGCAGTTCTTC,CATGRTRRLYEQFF
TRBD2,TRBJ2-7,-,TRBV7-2,TGTGCCAGCAGCAGAAGGCTAGCGGGAGGGCCCAACGAGCAGTACTTC,CASSRRLAGGPNEQYF
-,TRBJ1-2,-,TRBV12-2,TGTGCAAGTCGCCGACCGACGAGGGGGCTTTATGGCTACACCTTC,CASRRPTRGLYGYTF
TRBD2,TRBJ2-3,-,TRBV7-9,TGTGCCAGCAGCTCGCGGCCGGGACTAGCGATTGATACGCAGTATTTT,CASSSRPGLAIDTQYF
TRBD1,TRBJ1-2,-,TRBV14,TGTGCCAGCAGCCAAGAATGGGGACAGATCTATGGCTACACCTTC,CASSQEWGQIYGYTF
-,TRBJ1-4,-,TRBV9,TGTGCCAGCAGCGTAGACTCCTGGGGGGATGAAAAACTGTTTTTT,CASSVDSWGDEKLFF
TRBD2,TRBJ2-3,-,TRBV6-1,TGTGCCAGCAGCGGACTAGCGGGAGGGGCCGATACGCAGTATTTT,CASSGLAGGADTQYF
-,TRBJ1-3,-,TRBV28,TGTGCCAGCAGTTTCTGGGGGCCCAACTCTGGAAACACCATATATTTT,CASSFWGPNSGNTIYF
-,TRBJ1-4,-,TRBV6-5,TGTGCCAGCAGTTACTCGAATTCCGATGAAAAACTGTTTTTT,CASSYSNSDEKLFF
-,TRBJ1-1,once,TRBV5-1,TGCGCCAGCAGCCCCCGCCGGGGGGCGTTCGATGAAGCTTTCTTT,CASSPRRGAFDEAFF
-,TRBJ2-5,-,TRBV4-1,TGCGCCAGCAGCCAAGAAGGTCGAGGGGAAGAGACCCAGTACTTC,CASSQEGRGEETQYF
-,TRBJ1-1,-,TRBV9,TGTGCCAGCAGCGTAGCCACGAACACTGAAGCTTTCTTT,CASSVATNTEAFF
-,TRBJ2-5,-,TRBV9,TGTGCCAGCAGCGTAGAATCCGGGGAGACCCAGTACTTC,CASSVESGETQYF
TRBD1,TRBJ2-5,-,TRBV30,TGTGCCTGGGCGCCCGGGACAGGGAGAGAGACCCAGTACTTC,CAWAPGTGRETQYF
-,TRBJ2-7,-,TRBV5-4,TGTGCCAGCAGCCCCCCAGGGGTACCCTACGAGCAGTACTTC,CASSPPGVPYEQYF
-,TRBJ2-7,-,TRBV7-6,TGTGCCAGCAGCTTAGCACAGACCTACGAGCAGTACTTC,CASSLAQTYEQYF
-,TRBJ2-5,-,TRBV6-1,TGTGCCAGCAGTGCGTCCGAAGGGACCCAGTACTTC,CASSASEGTQYF
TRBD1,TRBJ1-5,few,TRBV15,TGTGCCACCAGCGGCCATCCCGGGACAGTCAATCAGCCCCAGCATTTT,CATSGHPGTVNQPQHF
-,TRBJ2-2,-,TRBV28,TGTGCCAGCAGTTTATATTCCGGGAGCTCGCTCGCCGGGGAGCTGTTTTTT,CASSLYSGSSLAGELFF
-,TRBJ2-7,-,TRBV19,TGTGCCAGTAGTAGGCAGGGTATCTACGAGCAGTACTTC,CASSRQGIYEQYF
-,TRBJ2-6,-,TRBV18,TGTGCCAGCTCTTCCACAGGACAAATAGTCTCTGGGGCCAACGTCCTGACTTTC,CASSSTGQIVSGANVLTF
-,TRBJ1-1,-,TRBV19,TGTGCCAGTCAGAAGGAGGGCTCGCGCGCTGAAGCTTTCTTT,CASQKEGSRAEAFF